The entry below gives a single TCR beta chain sequence along with its context. Its target is unknown. This record belongs to a study of PD-1 blockade in classical Hodgkin lymphoma. Study-level results: Why repertoires differed is undefined; disease activity or prior therapy possibly contributed.

Measured with immunoSEQ multiplex PCR; TCRdb has only the in-frame clones, and not every one. The profile shows more than 50,000 clones, 71% of them singletons. No patient escaped relapse after autologous stem cell transplantation, and brentuximab vedotin exposure varied. CDR3 length: 13 residues. CDR1 and CDR2 from the germline V gene are SNHLY and FYNNEI. The V end lost 5 bases, the J end lost 7 bases, and 14 bases lay between the germline ends. The source was peripheral blood mononuclear cells (PBMCs), collected before the second cycle of nivolumab. The receptor comes from a human donor with classical Hodgkin lymphoma. The genes are TRBV2 and TRBJ2-5; D is tentatively TRBD1 or TRBD2 (5 bases each). In nucleotides, the CDR3 is TGTGCCAGCAGTTGGGGGAGTGTTGGGACCCAGTACTTC. Protein: CASSWGSVGTQYF.